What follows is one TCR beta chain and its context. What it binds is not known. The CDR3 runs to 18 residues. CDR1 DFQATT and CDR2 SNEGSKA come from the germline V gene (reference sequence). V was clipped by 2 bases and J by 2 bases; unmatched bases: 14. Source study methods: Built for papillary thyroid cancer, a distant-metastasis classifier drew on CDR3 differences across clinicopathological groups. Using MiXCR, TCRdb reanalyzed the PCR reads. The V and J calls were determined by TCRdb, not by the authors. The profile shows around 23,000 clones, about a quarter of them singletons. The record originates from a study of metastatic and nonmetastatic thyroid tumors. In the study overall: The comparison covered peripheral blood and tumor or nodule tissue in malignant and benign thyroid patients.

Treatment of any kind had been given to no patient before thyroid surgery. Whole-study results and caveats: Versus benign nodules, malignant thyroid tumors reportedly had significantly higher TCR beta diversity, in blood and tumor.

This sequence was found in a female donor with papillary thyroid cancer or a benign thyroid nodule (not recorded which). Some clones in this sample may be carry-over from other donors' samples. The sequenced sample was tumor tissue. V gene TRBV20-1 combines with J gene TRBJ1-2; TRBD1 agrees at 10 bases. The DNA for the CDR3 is TGCAGTGCTAGAACACCCCTCGGACAGGGGGGGAAAAACTATGGCTACACCTTC. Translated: CSARTPLGQGGKNYGYTF.